This T cell receptor beta chain emerged from a study of radiotherapy plus CTLA-4 blockade in lung cancer (dated by TCRdb to the late 2010s). Notes on the research overall: Objective responses were observed in 18% of enrolled patients, and disease control was achieved in around 30%.

The study evaluated CTLA-4 blockade (ipilimumab) given together with focal radiation therapy in patients who had chemo-refractory metastatic non-small-cell lung cancer. Library construction relied on the immunoSEQ multiplex PCR assay. The table comes from immuneACCESS by way of TCRdb, which keeps in-frame sequences with V and J called. Part of the clones is missing from these tables; in studies checked, under half for an unresolved V gene and the rest for unknown reasons. For this sample there are fewer than 150,000 clones; roughly 80% appear just once. The ten largest clones add up to approximately 4.7% of the sample. Study-wide conclusions, independent of this receptor: After treatment with radiotherapy and ipilimumab, TCR clones that came from tumors expanded in the peripheral blood. Early dynamic changes in blood T cell clones, together with increased serum interferon-beta after radiation, were reported as the strongest predictors of response.

Details on this clone: Which antigen it targets is not known. Per-nucleotide qualities are absent, and no much larger clonotype sits a single base away.

Per the germline V gene, KGHSH is the CDR1 and LQKENI is the CDR2. The CDR3 measures 15 amino acids from cysteine to phenylalanine. Only the CDR3 DNA is retained, 45 bases long and in frame from the first base. V loses 4 bases at its end and J loses 3 bases; junction bases beyond the gene matches: 6. The TCR originated in a human donor with non-small cell lung cancer who had a partial response to radiotherapy plus ipilimumab. The starting material was peripheral blood, obtained from a patient treated with radiotherapy plus ipilimumab. This chain joins TRBV18 to TRBJ1-2, and TRBD1 matches 9 of the central bases. The nucleotide sequence is given as TGTGCCAGCTCACAACAACAGGGGGCGGACTATGGCTACACCTTC. Its translation reads: CASSQQQGADYGYTF.